This T cell receptor beta chain is drawn from a study of blood T cell repertoires in COVID-19. Study-wide background: COVID-19 samples, acute and convalescent, were from the United States, Italy and Spain.

Sequenced by immunoSEQ multiplex PCR; TCRdb stores in-frame clones only, minus some. The table lists around 240,000 clones, about 90% of them singletons. Trimming stripped 4 bases from V and 2 bases from J, with 9 bases between. Germline CDR1 is SGHDT and CDR2 is YYEEEE. The CDR3 totals 13 residues. The receptor was derived from a woman aged 25 to 39 who had recovered from COVID-19. What was sequenced was peripheral blood. V and J are TRBV5-6 and TRBJ2-5, with D unresolved. CDR3 in amino acids: CASSPTRQETQYF. The CDR3 DNA follows: TGTGCCAGCAGCCCGACACGGCAAGAGACCCAGTACTTC.